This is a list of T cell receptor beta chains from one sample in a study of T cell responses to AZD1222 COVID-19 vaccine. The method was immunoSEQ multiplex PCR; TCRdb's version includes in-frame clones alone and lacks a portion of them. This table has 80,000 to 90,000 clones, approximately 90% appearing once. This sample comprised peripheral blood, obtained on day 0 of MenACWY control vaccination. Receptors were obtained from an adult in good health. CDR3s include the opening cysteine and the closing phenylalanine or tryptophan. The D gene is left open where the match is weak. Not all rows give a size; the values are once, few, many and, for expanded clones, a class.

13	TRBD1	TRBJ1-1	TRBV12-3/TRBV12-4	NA	CASLGQPNTEAFF	TGTGCCAGCCTGGGACAGCCGAACACTGAAGCTTTCTTT
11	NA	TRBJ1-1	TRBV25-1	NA	CATHSGAEAFF	TGTGCCACCCACTCAGGGGCTGAAGCTTTCTTT
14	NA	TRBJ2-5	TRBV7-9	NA	CASSLVAVGETQYF	TGTGCCAGCAGCTTAGTGGCAGTGGGGGAAACCCAGTACTTC
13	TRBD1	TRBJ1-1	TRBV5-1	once	CASSRTGVTEAFF	TGCGCCAGCAGCAGGACAGGAGTAACTGAAGCTTTCTTT
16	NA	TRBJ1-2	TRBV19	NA	CASNPKEGRVNYGYTF	TGTGCCAGTAACCCCAAAGAGGGAAGGGTTAACTATGGCTACACCTTC
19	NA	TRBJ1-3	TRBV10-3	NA	CAISEKEGKGQVSGNTIYF	TGTGCCATCAGTGAGAAGGAGGGGAAGGGCCAGGTCTCTGGAAACACCATATATTTT
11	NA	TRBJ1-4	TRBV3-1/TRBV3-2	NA	CASSQGAVWIF	TGTGCCAGCAGCCAAGGGGCAGTCTGGATTTTT
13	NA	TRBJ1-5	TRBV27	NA	CASSLGGDQPQHF	TGTGCCAGCAGTTTGGGGGGCGATCAGCCCCAGCATTTT
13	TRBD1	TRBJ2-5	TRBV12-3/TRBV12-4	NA	CASRQGIQETQYF	TGTGCCAGCAGACAGGGGATCCAAGAGACCCAGTACTTC
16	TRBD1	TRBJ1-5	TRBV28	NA	CASISDRVEADQPQHF	TGTGCCAGCATTTCTGACAGGGTCGAGGCCGATCAGCCCCAGCATTTT
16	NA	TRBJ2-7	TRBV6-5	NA	CASSYSVSATNYEQYF	TGTGCCAGCAGTTACTCAGTAAGCGCCACTAACTACGAGCAGTACTTC
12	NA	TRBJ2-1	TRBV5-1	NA	CASSSSGNEQFF	TGCGCCAGCAGCTCGAGCGGGAATGAGCAGTTCTTC
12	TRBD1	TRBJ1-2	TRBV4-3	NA	CASSRTGNGYTF	TGCGCCAGCAGCCGGACAGGGAATGGCTACACCTTC
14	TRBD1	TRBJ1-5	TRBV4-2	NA	CASSPTGGGQPQHF	TGTGCCAGCTCTCCGACAGGGGGAGGGCAGCCCCAGCATTTT
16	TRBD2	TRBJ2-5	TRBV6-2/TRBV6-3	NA	CASSTPTAGGPETQYF	TGTGCCAGCAGTACCCCGACAGCGGGGGGGCCGGAGACCCAGTACTTC
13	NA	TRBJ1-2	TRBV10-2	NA	CASSETQDYGYTF	TGCGCCAGCAGTGAAACCCAGGACTATGGCTACACCTTC
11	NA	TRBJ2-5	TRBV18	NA	CASSLEETQYF	TGTGCCAGCTCGCTTGAAGAGACCCAGTACTTC